A selection of T cell receptor beta chains follows, all from one sample in a study of human thymus T cells. Produced via immunoSEQ multiplex PCR; TCRdb's table is partial and in-frame only. The table lists some 80,000 clones, around 96% of them singletons. Material for sequencing was thymus tissue. Source of these receptors: a boy in the first two years of life with a congenital heart defect but otherwise immunologically healthy. CDR3s include the opening cysteine and the closing phenylalanine or tryptophan. D genes are given only for firm matches. Expanded clones are given a class, and other clones once, few, many or no size at all.

TRBJ2-1,TRBV5-4,.,TRBD1,CASSLGGATAPYRGQFF,TGTGCCAGCAGCTTGGGGGGAGCCACAGCTCCCTACAGGGGGCAGTTCTTC
TRBJ2-7,TRBV27,.,.,CASSRNNQGLFTYEQYF,TGTGCCAGCAGTAGAAACAATCAGGGCTTATTCACCTACGAGCAGTACTTC
TRBJ1-1,TRBV5-4,.,.,CASSLSFRGDTEAFF,TGTGCCAGCAGCTTGAGCTTTCGGGGCGACACTGAAGCTTTCTTT
TRBJ1-1,TRBV10-3,.,.,CAISEGGSPNTEAFF,TGTGCCATCAGTGAAGGGGGGTCCCCGAACACTGAAGCTTTCTTT
TRBJ2-7,TRBV28,once,TRBD1,CASSLCRGTGTYEQYF,TGTGCCAGCAGTTTATGCAGAGGGACAGGGACCTACGAGCAGTACTTC
TRBJ2-3,TRBV7-2,.,TRBD2,CASSLPGLASTDTQYF,TGTGCCAGCAGCTTGCCGGGACTAGCTTCCACAGATACGCAGTATTTT
TRBJ2-7,TRBV6-5,.,.,CASRGTGLPYEQYF,TGTGCCAGCAGGGGTACAGGTCTACCCTACGAGCAGTACTTC
TRBJ1-2,TRBV4-2,.,.,CASSTGQRGYTF,TGTGCCAGCAGCACCGGACAGAGAGGCTACACCTTC
TRBJ2-3,TRBV2,.,.,CARETRSTDTQYF,TGTGCCAGAGAGACTAGGAGCACAGATACGCAGTATTTT
TRBJ1-6,TRBV6-5,.,.,CASSYGGTVHNSPLHF,TGTGCCAGCAGTTACGGCGGGACGGTACACAATTCACCCCTCCACTTT
TRBJ1-5,TRBV15,.,.,CATSRDSPLSNQPQHF,TGTGCCACCAGCAGAGACAGTCCCCTTAGCAATCAGCCCCAGCATTTT
TRBJ2-5,TRBV7-2,.,.,CASSLTGLKETQYF,TGTGCCAGCAGCTTAACGGGACTCAAAGAGACCCAGTACTTC
TRBJ1-1,TRBV6-5,.,.,CASSTRAPYEAFF,TGTGCCAGCAGTACAAGGGCGCCGTATGAAGCTTTCTTT
TRBJ1-5,TRBV19,once,TRBD1,CASNPTRTGLYNQPQHF,TGTGCCAGTAACCCCACTAGGACAGGGCTGTACAATCAGCCCCAGCATTTT
TRBJ1-1,TRBV11-2,.,.,CASSPSPQSGTEAFF,TGTGCCAGCAGCCCTTCCCCTCAGTCGGGCACTGAAGCTTTCTTT
TRBJ2-5,TRBV5-1,.,.,CASSLMTYQETQYF,TGCGCCAGCAGCTTAATGACTTATCAAGAGACCCAGTACTTC
TRBJ2-1,TRBV4-1,.,.,CASSQDWRLQGGINEQFF,TGCGCCAGCAGCCAAGACTGGCGTCTCCAGGGAGGTATCAATGAGCAGTTCTTC
TRBJ1-5,TRBV6-1,.,.,CASSEARSGQPRINSNQPQHF,TGTGCCAGCAGTGAAGCGAGGTCGGGGCAGCCGAGAATCAATAGCAATCAGCCCCAGCATTTT
TRBJ1-3,TRBV14,.,TRBD1,CASSLGQGSSGNTIYF,TGTGCCAGCAGCCTAGGACAGGGAAGCTCTGGAAACACCATATATTTT
TRBJ2-4,TRBV21-1,.,.,CASSKLGDPGGDKNIQYF,TGTGCCAGCAGCAAATTGGGGGACCCAGGGGGGGACAAAAACATTCAGTACTTC
TRBJ1-3,TRBV18,.,TRBD1,CASSPRTGAFAGNTIYF,TGTGCCAGCTCACCGCGAACAGGGGCCTTCGCTGGAAACACCATATATTTT
TRBJ1-1,TRBV25-1,.,.,CASSESGDIFTEAFF,TGTGCCAGCAGTGAGTCAGGAGATATTTTCACTGAAGCTTTCTTT
TRBJ2-1,TRBV27,.,TRBD2,CASSLSPILAGGPFF,TGTGCCAGCAGTTTATCGCCCATACTAGCGGGAGGCCCCTTCTTC
TRBJ2-7,TRBV5-1,.,.,CASSLGQVDYEQYF,TGCGCCAGCAGCTTGGGGCAGGTCGACTACGAGCAGTACTTC
TRBJ2-7,TRBV11-2,.,TRBD2,CASSSSGTKGDEQYF,TGTGCCAGCAGCTCGAGCGGGACTAAAGGGGACGAGCAGTACTTC
TRBJ2-2,TRBV14,.,.,CASSPAGKEGELFF,TGTGCCAGCAGCCCAGCCGGAAAGGAGGGGGAGCTGTTTTTT